The 14 T cell receptor beta chains listed next were all sequenced from one sample in a study of OX40 agonist ivuxolimab in advanced cancers. The library relied on the immunoSEQ multiplex PCR assay. The table comes from immuneACCESS by way of TCRdb, which keeps in-frame sequences with V and J called. Part of the clones is missing from these tables; in studies checked, under half for an unresolved V gene and the rest for unknown reasons. This sample holds fewer than 100,000 clones; around 85% were observed only once. The ten largest clones take up more than 1.2% of the sample. The source was CD4+ or CD8+ T cells sorted from blood, collected in a trial of the OX40 agonist ivuxolimab. These TCRs come from an adult with an advanced solid tumor such as melanoma, head and neck, liver or kidney cancer.

The chain combines TRBV5-1 with TRBJ2-7, with unresolved D. V was pared by 5 bases and J by 0 bases, with 6 bases between. Per germline, CDR1 SGHRS and CDR2 YFSETQ. The CDR3 has 12 residues. The CDR3 reads CASRDNSYEQYF. The DNA for the CDR3 is TGCGCCAGCAGAGACAACTCCTACGAGCAGTACTTC.

The chain has TRBV27 and TRBJ2-3; D might be TRBD1 (6 bases). There are 15 residues in the CDR3. Germline V gene data show CDR1 as MNHEY and CDR2 as SMNVEV (reference sequence). Trimming pared 5 bases from V and 1 base from J, leaving 13 bases between. The CDR3 DNA reads TGTGCCAGCAGTCCAGGCAACAGGGGCACAGATACGCAGTATTTT. Translating gives CASSPGNRGTDTQYF.

The chain carries TRBV10-3 and TRBJ2-7; D tentatively reads TRBD1 or TRBD2 (5 bases each). Germline V gene sequence: CDR1 ENHRY, CDR2 SYGVKD. Trimming stripped 2 bases from V and 0 bases from J, with 11 bases between. The CDR3 loop spans 15 amino acids. CDR3: CAISERDVRSYEQYF. The CDR3 DNA sequence: TGTGCCATCAGTGAGAGGGACGTCCGCTCCTACGAGCAGTACTTC.

In this sample, this clone turned up once. The J gene is TRBJ2-1, the V gene TRBV12-5; perhaps TRBD1 as D (6 bases). The CDR3 has 15 residues. Germline V CDR1 and CDR2: LGHNT, FRNRAP. The germline V and J ends were trimmed by 5 bases and 2 bases, with 13 bases remaining between them. The CDR3 sequence is CASGLGQSTYNEQFF. The DNA of the CDR3 is TGTGCTAGTGGTCTCGGACAGAGTACCTACAATGAGCAGTTCTTC.

This rearrangement joins TRBV6-5 to TRBJ2-3; no clear D gene. Trimming removed 5 bases from V and 8 bases from J, with 14 bases in between. The CDR3 runs to 13 residues. Per the germline V gene, CDR1 is MNHEY and CDR2 is SVGAGI. In nucleotides, the CDR3 is TGTGCCAGCAGTGATGCACGTTTTTCTACGCAGTATTTT. Translated: CASSDARFSTQYF.

This clone was seen more than once but under ten times. The chain is built from TRBV7-8 and TRBJ2-1; D remains unclear. Germline V lookup: CDR1 SGHVS, CDR2 FQNEAQ. Trimming left V 5 bases short and J 13 bases short, with 18 bases between. The CDR3 extends over 13 amino acids. CDR3 sequence: CASSAALTRVQFF. The CDR3 nucleotides read TGTGCCAGCAGCGCCGCCCTGACCCGCGTCCAGTTCTTC.

This chain links TRBV9 with TRBJ2-1; the D gene could be TRBD1 or TRBD2 (5 bases each). CDR3 length: 15 residues. Trimming removed 3 bases from V and 3 bases from J, with 13 bases in between. Per the germline V gene, CDR1 is SGDLS and CDR2 is YYNGEE. The CDR3 nucleotides are TGTGCCAGCAGCGCCGGGACGGAAGACTACAATGAGCAGTTCTTC. Protein product: CASSAGTEDYNEQFF.

The chain carries TRBV6-5 and TRBJ2-3; D not resolved. V was pared by 1 base and J by 4 bases, with 15 bases between. This CDR3 spans 16 amino acids. In germline, CDR1 is MNHEY, CDR2 SVGAGI. The CDR3 DNA reads as TGTGCCAGCAGTTACTTGGGTACTTTTGGAGCAGATACGCAGTATTTT. This codes for CASSYLGTFGADTQYF.

The chain couples TRBV6-1 to TRBJ1-5, with D uncertain. This CDR3 contains 14 residues. The V end was cut by 4 bases, the J end by 5 bases, with 12 bases between. Germline V lookup: CDR1 MNHNS, CDR2 SASEGT. In nucleotides, the CDR3 is TGTGCCAGCAGTGGATACACGAACGATCAGCCCCAGCATTTT. Its protein is CASSGYTNDQPQHF.

The chain has TRBV6-6 and TRBJ1-5; D remains unclear. This CDR3 is 14 amino acids long. Germline CDR1 MNHNY, CDR2 SVGAGI (reference sequence). The V gene lost 6 bases and the J gene lost 7 bases, with 16 bases spanning the gap. In nucleotides, the CDR3 is TGTGCCAGCAGGCGAGGATCCCTTGGGCAGCCCCAGCATTTT. Translated, it gives CASRRGSLGQPQHF.

To note about this clone: The same CDR3 arises from other DNA sequences in this sample as well. This rearrangement joins TRBV18 to TRBJ2-6; 7 bases are shared with TRBD1. Germline V gives CDR1 KGHSH, CDR2 LQKENI. V trimming: 1 base; J trimming: 0 bases; junction bases outside the gene matches: 3. The CDR3 consists of 17 residues. The CDR3 loop is CASSPRTGNSGANVLTF. In nucleotides, the CDR3 is TGTGCCAGCTCACCACGGACAGGCAACTCTGGGGCCAACGTCCTGACTTTC.

The V call is TRBV18, the J call TRBJ1-1; D not certain. CDR3 length: 13 amino acids. Germline V CDR1 and CDR2: KGHSH, LQKENI. The germline V and J ends were trimmed by 5 bases and 6 bases, with 13 bases remaining between them. DNA of the CDR3: TGTGCCAGCTCATTTCAGATTACCCCTGAAGCTTTCTTT. It specifies CASSFQITPEAFF.

The rearrangement uses TRBV28 and TRBJ2-3; 9 nucleotides agree with TRBD2. Per the germline V gene, CDR1 is MDHEN and CDR2 is SYDVKM. The J segment lost 6 bases and the V segment lost 4 bases, leaving 8 bases of the junction unmatched. There are 15 residues in the CDR3. CDR3 amino acids: CASSWSGGRRDTQYF. The CDR3 DNA follows: TGTGCCAGCAGTTGGAGCGGGGGGCGCCGGGATACGCAGTATTTT.

The V call is TRBV7-2, the J call TRBJ1-5, with D maybe TRBD1 (6 bases). V shed 5 bases and J shed 4 bases, with 9 bases lying between them. CDR3 length equals 13 residues. Per the germline V gene, CDR1 is SGHTA and CDR2 is FQGNSA. The CDR3 reads CASSAQGNQPQHF. CDR3 nucleotides: TGTGCCAGCAGCGCCCAGGGGAATCAGCCCCAGCATTTT. Using reference TRBV7-2 and TRBJ1-5 for the parts outside the CDR3, the full variable domain is GAGVSQSPSNKVTEKGKDVELRCDPISGHTALYWYRQSLGQGLEFLIYFQGNSAPDKSGLPSDRFSAERTGGSVSTLTIQRTQQEDSAVYLCASSAQGNQPQHFGDGTRLSIL.